The rows below give T cell receptor beta chains drawn from one sample of a study of response to subunit inactivated influenza vaccine. TCRdb re-derived calls from the RT-PCR reads in MiXCR, one entry per CDR3 protein. The top ten hold 10% to 15% of the sample, which has 490,000 or so distinct CDR3 sequences, about 7.6% seen once. The sequences come from PBMCs from blood, collected 23 to 25 months after vaccination. Source of these receptors: a man aged 50-75 years who received an inactivated influenza vaccine. Each CDR3 is given with its conserved first and last residue. A D gene is named only where the DNA matches it firmly. Clone size is not always given. Where it is, it says once, few, many or a class for expanded clones.

v_call: TRBV3-1
clone_size: few
d_call: TRBD1
j_call: TRBJ1-2
cdr3_nt: TGTGCCAGCAGCCATGGAGGGGACAGCGGCTACACCTTC
cdr3_aa: CASSHGGDSGYTF

v_call: TRBV12-3/TRBV12-4
clone_size: .
d_call: .
j_call: TRBJ1-3
cdr3_nt: TGTGCCAGCAAGTTTACGGCCACGGGGATAGTCTCTGGAAACACCATATATTTT
cdr3_aa: CASKFTATGIVSGNTIYF

v_call: TRBV2
clone_size: .
d_call: .
j_call: TRBJ1-1
cdr3_nt: TGTGCCAGAGGGGGGGTGAAAACTGAAGCTTTCTTT
cdr3_aa: CARGGVKTEAFF

v_call: TRBV24-1
clone_size: .
d_call: TRBD1
j_call: TRBJ1-5
cdr3_nt: TGTGCCACCAGTGATGGGACAGTCAGCAATCAGCCCCAGCATTTT
cdr3_aa: CATSDGTVSNQPQHF

v_call: TRBV6-2/TRBV6-3
clone_size: few
d_call: TRBD2
j_call: TRBJ2-3
cdr3_nt: TGTGCCAGCAGTTACCCAGGGACTAGCGGAAGCACAGATACGCAGTATTTT
cdr3_aa: CASSYPGTSGSTDTQYF

v_call: TRBV5-1
clone_size: many
d_call: TRBD2
j_call: TRBJ2-5
cdr3_nt: TGCGCCAGCATTGCGGGAGGGCCCTCGGAGACCCAGTACTTC
cdr3_aa: CASIAGGPSETQYF

v_call: TRBV5-1
clone_size: .
d_call: TRBD2
j_call: TRBJ2-5
cdr3_nt: TGCGCCAGCAGCTGGGGACTAGCGGAAGAGACCCAGTACTTC
cdr3_aa: CASSWGLAEETQYF

v_call: TRBV12-3/TRBV12-4
clone_size: .
d_call: TRBD1
j_call: TRBJ2-2
cdr3_nt: TGTGCCAGCAGTGGGACAGGGATCACCGGGGAGCTGTTTTTT
cdr3_aa: CASSGTGITGELFF

v_call: TRBV10-3
clone_size: many
d_call: .
j_call: TRBJ2-1
cdr3_nt: TGTGCCATCAGTGGGGGGGCTAGTAACTCCTACAATGAGCAGTTCTTC
cdr3_aa: CAISGGASNSYNEQFF

v_call: TRBV18
clone_size: .
d_call: .
j_call: TRBJ1-2
cdr3_nt: TGTGCCAGCTCACCCGCTCTGGACAGCGATGGCTACACCTTC
cdr3_aa: CASSPALDSDGYTF

v_call: TRBV7-2
clone_size: .
d_call: TRBD2
j_call: TRBJ2-5
cdr3_nt: TGTGCCAGCAGCGCCTCTAGCGGGAACTTCGAGACCCAGTACTTC
cdr3_aa: CASSASSGNFETQYF

v_call: TRBV5-6
clone_size: many
d_call: .
j_call: TRBJ2-1
cdr3_nt: TGTGCCAGCAGCTTGCCATTGGGACTCACCCCCTACAATGAGCAGTTCTTC
cdr3_aa: CASSLPLGLTPYNEQFF

v_call: TRBV10-3
clone_size: few
d_call: .
j_call: TRBJ2-3
cdr3_nt: TGTGCCATCAGTCCCGGGACTAGCACAGATACGCAGTATTTT
cdr3_aa: CAISPGTSTDTQYF

v_call: TRBV12-3/TRBV12-4
clone_size: many
d_call: .
j_call: TRBJ1-2
cdr3_nt: TGTGCCAGCAGTTTAGGGGCAGTCTCCGGTGGCTACACCTTC
cdr3_aa: CASSLGAVSGGYTF

v_call: TRBV20-1
clone_size: few
d_call: .
j_call: TRBJ2-5
cdr3_nt: TGCAGTGCTAAGAGGGGGATGCAAGAGACCCAGTACTTC
cdr3_aa: CSAKRGMQETQYF

v_call: TRBV29-1
clone_size: few
d_call: TRBD2
j_call: TRBJ2-2
cdr3_nt: TGCAGCGCTCAGCGGGGGGGCCACACCGGGGAGCTGTTTTTT
cdr3_aa: CSAQRGGHTGELFF

v_call: TRBV5-4
clone_size: .
d_call: TRBD2
j_call: TRBJ2-7
cdr3_nt: TGTGCCAGCAGCTCCCTAGCGGGATGGGACGAGCAGTACTTC
cdr3_aa: CASSSLAGWDEQYF

v_call: TRBV7-2
clone_size: .
d_call: .
j_call: TRBJ2-5
cdr3_nt: TGTGCCAGCAGCTCCCCCGGGAATCTTGAAGAGACCCAGTACTTC
cdr3_aa: CASSSPGNLEETQYF

v_call: TRBV20-1
clone_size: .
d_call: TRBD2
j_call: TRBJ2-2
cdr3_nt: TGCAGTGCAGTGGGGCCGACTAGCGGGAGATCGTCCGCCGGGGAGCTGTTTTTT
cdr3_aa: CSAVGPTSGRSSAGELFF

v_call: TRBV5-1
clone_size: few
d_call: .
j_call: TRBJ1-2
cdr3_nt: TGCGCCAGCAGCCAACGGGACAGCTACACCTTC
cdr3_aa: CASSQRDSYTF

v_call: TRBV24-1
clone_size: many
d_call: .
j_call: TRBJ1-5
cdr3_nt: TGTGCCACCCAGGACCGCGGGGCTCAAAATCAGCCCCAGCATTTT
cdr3_aa: CATQDRGAQNQPQHF

v_call: TRBV6-2/TRBV6-3
clone_size: .
d_call: TRBD2
j_call: TRBJ2-1
cdr3_nt: TGTGCCAGCAGTCAGCTAGCGGGGGGGAGAGATGAGCAGTTCTTC
cdr3_aa: CASSQLAGGRDEQFF

v_call: TRBV7-2
clone_size: many
d_call: .
j_call: TRBJ2-7
cdr3_nt: TGTGCCAGCGCCAAAGGTGGGGTCCGCTACGAGCAGTACTTC
cdr3_aa: CASAKGGVRYEQYF

v_call: TRBV7-8
clone_size: .
d_call: TRBD1
j_call: TRBJ1-2
cdr3_nt: TGTGCCAGCAGCACGAACCGAGGGACAGGGGTCTTC
cdr3_aa: CASSTNRGTGVF

v_call: TRBV3-1
clone_size: few
d_call: .
j_call: TRBJ1-1
cdr3_nt: TGTGCCAGCAGCCAATCCCCGACAGGCGGAACTGAAGCTTTCTTT
cdr3_aa: CASSQSPTGGTEAFF

v_call: TRBV29-1
clone_size: few
d_call: TRBD2
j_call: TRBJ2-3
cdr3_nt: TGCAGCGTTGACCTATCTAGCGGGCTTACGCAGTATTTT
cdr3_aa: CSVDLSSGLTQYF

v_call: TRBV12-3/TRBV12-4
clone_size: .
d_call: .
j_call: TRBJ1-6
cdr3_nt: TGTGCCAGCAGTTTCTCAGTTCCTAATTCACCCCTCCACTTT
cdr3_aa: CASSFSVPNSPLHF

v_call: TRBV11-2
clone_size: many
d_call: .
j_call: TRBJ2-7
cdr3_nt: TGTGCCAGCTCCGGGACAACAAAAATATCCTACGAGCAGTACTTC
cdr3_aa: CASSGTTKISYEQYF

v_call: TRBV6-4
clone_size: few
d_call: TRBD2
j_call: TRBJ2-1
cdr3_nt: TGTGCCAGCACCGGGACTAGCGGGGGGGCTGGCTACAATGAGCAGTTCTTC
cdr3_aa: CASTGTSGGAGYNEQFF

v_call: TRBV12-3/TRBV12-4
clone_size: many
d_call: TRBD2
j_call: TRBJ2-3
cdr3_nt: TGTGCCAGCAGGTTCAGCGGGGGTAGCACAGATACGCAGTATTTT
cdr3_aa: CASRFSGGSTDTQYF

v_call: TRBV27
clone_size: many
d_call: TRBD1
j_call: TRBJ1-2
cdr3_nt: TGTGCCAGCAGTCCACAGGGGAGCTATGGCTACACCTTC
cdr3_aa: CASSPQGSYGYTF

v_call: TRBV20-1
clone_size: .
d_call: .
j_call: TRBJ2-3
cdr3_nt: TGCAGTGCTAGAGATCGATCCGGGTACGGCGATACGCAGTATTTT
cdr3_aa: CSARDRSGYGDTQYF

v_call: TRBV6-2/TRBV6-3
clone_size: many
d_call: TRBD1
j_call: TRBJ1-1
cdr3_nt: TGTGCCAGCAGTTACGCATGGACAGGGGCTCGGGGAGCTTTCTTT
cdr3_aa: CASSYAWTGARGAFF

v_call: TRBV10-3
clone_size: .
d_call: TRBD2
j_call: TRBJ2-1
cdr3_nt: TGTGCCATCAGTGAGTCGATCGGACTAGGCCAATACAATGAGCAGTTCTTC
cdr3_aa: CAISESIGLGQYNEQFF

v_call: TRBV5-5
clone_size: many
d_call: TRBD1
j_call: TRBJ1-6
cdr3_nt: TGTGCCAGCAGCTTGGCCAGCAGGGGGAATTCACCCCTCCACTTT
cdr3_aa: CASSLASRGNSPLHF

v_call: TRBV28
clone_size: few
d_call: .
j_call: TRBJ2-7
cdr3_nt: TGTGCCAGCTTTTCGGGACGGTCCTACGAGCAGTACTTC
cdr3_aa: CASFSGRSYEQYF

v_call: TRBV5-1
clone_size: .
d_call: TRBD1
j_call: TRBJ1-1
cdr3_nt: TGCGCCAGCAGCGGAATACAGGGGCGGAACACTGAAGCTTTCTTT
cdr3_aa: CASSGIQGRNTEAFF

v_call: TRBV15
clone_size: many
d_call: .
j_call: TRBJ1-4
cdr3_nt: TGTGCCACCAGCAGAGCGGCGGCAGGGTCTAATGAAAAACTGTTTTTT
cdr3_aa: CATSRAAAGSNEKLFF

v_call: TRBV12-3/TRBV12-4
clone_size: many
d_call: .
j_call: TRBJ1-2
cdr3_nt: TGTGCCAGCAGTATCCTTCACAGGGAGAGCTATGGCTACACCTTC
cdr3_aa: CASSILHRESYGYTF

v_call: TRBV12-3/TRBV12-4
clone_size: .
d_call: .
j_call: TRBJ2-7
cdr3_nt: TGTGCCAGCGGTAGCGGCCTCGAAGCTACGGTGCAGTACTTC
cdr3_aa: CASGSGLEATVQYF

v_call: TRBV20-1
clone_size: few
d_call: .
j_call: TRBJ2-1
cdr3_nt: TGCAGTGCTAGCCGGGGGCCGAGCTCCTACAATGAGCAGTTCTTC
cdr3_aa: CSASRGPSSYNEQFF

v_call: TRBV9
clone_size: few
d_call: .
j_call: TRBJ1-1
cdr3_nt: TGTGCCAGCAGCGTTGGGGGCGGGTCTCAAGAAGCTTTCTTT
cdr3_aa: CASSVGGGSQEAFF

v_call: TRBV4-2
clone_size: .
d_call: .
j_call: TRBJ2-2
cdr3_nt: TGTGCCAGCAGCCCCTATCTAGCTGCCACCGGGGAGCTGTTTTTT
cdr3_aa: CASSPYLAATGELFF

v_call: TRBV7-2
clone_size: .
d_call: .
j_call: TRBJ1-3
cdr3_nt: TGTGCCAGCAGCTTACGATCTGGCCTCTCTGGAAACACCATATATTTT
cdr3_aa: CASSLRSGLSGNTIYF

v_call: TRBV25-1
clone_size: many
d_call: .
j_call: TRBJ2-1
cdr3_nt: TGTGCCAGCAGTGCAACCCTCCGGGACAATTACTACAATGAGCAGTTCTTC
cdr3_aa: CASSATLRDNYYNEQFF

v_call: TRBV2
clone_size: .
d_call: TRBD2
j_call: TRBJ2-1
cdr3_nt: TGTGCCAGCGTGCGGGAGAGCTCCTACAATGAGCAGTTCTTC
cdr3_aa: CASVRESSYNEQFF

v_call: TRBV20-1
clone_size: many
d_call: TRBD2
j_call: TRBJ2-7
cdr3_nt: TGCAGTGCCGCGAGGACTAGCGGGAAACGCGAGCAGTACTTC
cdr3_aa: CSAARTSGKREQYF

v_call: TRBV7-9
clone_size: many
d_call: TRBD1
j_call: TRBJ1-1
cdr3_nt: TGTGCCAGCAGCTTAGGGTCAGGGGGCTGGGGTGAAGCTTTCTTT
cdr3_aa: CASSLGSGGWGEAFF

v_call: TRBV29-1
clone_size: many
d_call: .
j_call: TRBJ1-2
cdr3_nt: TGCAGCGTTGCTGGGGTCCTTGGCTACACCTTC
cdr3_aa: CSVAGVLGYTF

v_call: TRBV12-3/TRBV12-4
clone_size: many
d_call: TRBD2
j_call: TRBJ2-7
cdr3_nt: TGTGCCAGCAGTAGGAGCGGGGGGGGTCCCCACGAGCAGTACTTC
cdr3_aa: CASSRSGGGPHEQYF

v_call: TRBV10-3
clone_size: .
d_call: TRBD1
j_call: TRBJ1-2
cdr3_nt: TGTGCCATCAGTGGGACCGCCGGGACAGGGGACTATGGCTACACCTTC
cdr3_aa: CAISGTAGTGDYGYTF

v_call: TRBV5-1
clone_size: many
d_call: .
j_call: TRBJ2-1
cdr3_nt: TGCGCCAGCAGCTTTAATGGGGCCCACAATGAGCAGTTCTTC
cdr3_aa: CASSFNGAHNEQFF

v_call: TRBV5-1
clone_size: few
d_call: .
j_call: TRBJ2-5
cdr3_nt: TGCGCCAGCAGCTTGCTGCAGGCCAAAGAGACCCAGTACTTC
cdr3_aa: CASSLLQAKETQYF

v_call: TRBV19
clone_size: .
d_call: .
j_call: TRBJ2-5
cdr3_nt: TGTGCCAGTAGTATAGGGTACGGAGGCCAAGAGACCCAGTACTTC
cdr3_aa: CASSIGYGGQETQYF

v_call: TRBV20-1
clone_size: few
d_call: TRBD2
j_call: TRBJ2-1
cdr3_nt: TGCAGTGCTAGGGCTCTCCGAGCGGGGGGTAGCTCCTACAATGAGCAGTTCTTC
cdr3_aa: CSARALRAGGSSYNEQFF

v_call: TRBV12-3/TRBV12-4
clone_size: many
d_call: .
j_call: TRBJ1-1
cdr3_nt: TGTGCCAGCAGGCAGTGGGGAATGAACACTGAAGCTTTCTTT
cdr3_aa: CASRQWGMNTEAFF

v_call: TRBV4-2
clone_size: .
d_call: .
j_call: TRBJ1-5
cdr3_nt: TGTGCCAGCAGCCAAGATCAGGCAGGGCTTGCCGATCAGCCCCAGCATTTT
cdr3_aa: CASSQDQAGLADQPQHF

v_call: TRBV18
clone_size: many
d_call: .
j_call: TRBJ2-7
cdr3_nt: TGTGCCAGCTCACCACAGGGGGACCACGAGCAGTACTTC
cdr3_aa: CASSPQGDHEQYF

v_call: TRBV3-1
clone_size: .
d_call: TRBD1
j_call: TRBJ2-5
cdr3_nt: TGTGCCAGCAGCCAAGCAGTTCCGACAGGGGGGAAAGAGACCCAGTACTTC
cdr3_aa: CASSQAVPTGGKETQYF